A single sample gave rise to the 23 T cell receptor beta chains below, sequenced in a study of blood T cell repertoires in COVID-19. The data were produced by immunoSEQ multiplex PCR, yet TCRdb's version contains in-frame clones alone and is incomplete. The data show around 84,000 clones, about three quarters seen once. Material: peripheral blood. Receptor source: a man aged 50 to 60 with active or convalescent COVID-19.

This sequence joins TRBV7-2 and TRBJ2-4, with 7 bases matching TRBD1. CDR1 and CDR2 (germline): SGHTA, FQGNSA. CDR3 size: 14 residues. J gave up 9 bases and V 5 bases, and 10 bases lay outside the gene matches. CDR3 amino acids: CASSAAGGLAIQYF. The DNA of the CDR3 is TGTGCCAGCAGCGCCGCAGGGGGTTTGGCCATTCAGTACTTC.

This clone occurred once. The J gene is TRBJ1-2, the V gene TRBV7-8, with 9 bases fitting TRBD1. Germline-derived CDR1 and CDR2 are SGHVS and FQNEAQ. The V segment lost 5 bases and the J segment 5 bases; nucleotides outside the gene matches: 12. The CDR3 spans 16 residues. The CDR3 DNA reads as TGTGCCAGCAGCCCAGAAATTCGGACAGGGGATTATGGCTACACCTTC. Translation gives CASSPEIRTGDYGYTF.

The chain combines TRBV7-7 with TRBJ2-1; TRBD2 matches 9 bases. J lost 9 bases, V lost 6 bases, and 12 bases had no gene match. This CDR3 spans 15 amino acids. CDR1 SSHAT and CDR2 FNYEAQ come from the germline V gene (reference sequence). As DNA, the CDR3 is TGTGCCAGCAGGCCGGGCGGGGGGGCCCAGGGTGAGCAGTTCTTC. Its translation: CASRPGGGAQGEQFF.

The chain uses TRBV18 and TRBJ2-2, with D tentatively TRBD1 (6 bases). Germline loops: CDR1 KGHSH, CDR2 LQKENI. The ends were cut back, 2 bases at V and 3 bases at J, with 10 bases in the middle. The CDR3 runs to 15 residues. The CDR3 is CASSPSRQDTGELFF. Here the CDR3 DNA reads TGTGCCAGCTCACCAAGTAGACAGGACACCGGGGAGCTGTTTTTT.

In its sample, this clone was seen a few times. The chain has TRBV2 and TRBJ1-1, with D uncertain. Germline CDR1 and CDR2: SNHLY and FYNNEI. This CDR3 contains 12 residues. Trimming removed 4 bases at V and 2 bases at J, with 5 bases between. In DNA form, the CDR3 reads TGTGCCAGCAGTGTCAGAAACACTGAAGCTTTCTTT. Its protein is CASSVRNTEAFF.

The chain links TRBV11-1 to TRBJ1-1; D may be TRBD1 (5 bases). The V gene's germline CDR1 is SGHAT and CDR2 FQDESV (reference sequence). V gave up 3 bases and J gave up 4 bases, with 9 bases separating them. The length of the CDR3 is 13 residues. CDR3 in DNA: TGTGCCAGCAGCTTCGACAGACTCACTGAAGCTTTCTTT. Translation: CASSFDRLTEAFF.

The V call is TRBV5-1, the J call TRBJ2-4, with D perhaps TRBD1 (5 bases). This CDR3 region has 15 residues. Germline lookup yields CDR1 SGHRS and CDR2 YFSETQ. The ends were cut back, 0 bases at V and 0 bases at J, with 7 bases in the middle. CDR3 in DNA: TGCGCCAGCAGCTTGGATGGGGCAGCCAAAAACATTCAGTACTTC. This translates into CASSLDGAAKNIQYF. Full variable domain (outside the CDR3, taken from reference TRBV5-1 and TRBJ2-4): KAGVTQTPRYLIKTRGQQVTLSCSPISGHRSVSWYQQTPGQGLQFLFEYFSETQRNKGNFPGRFSGRQFSNSRSEMNVSTLELGDSALYLCASSLDGAAKNIQYFGAGTRLSVL.

This sequence joins TRBV9 and TRBJ2-7; 12 bases line up with TRBD2. V dropped 2 bases and J dropped 7; count of bases not matched to a gene: 7. Germline V gene sequence: CDR1 SGDLS, CDR2 YYNGEE. This CDR3 has 15 residues. In DNA, the CDR3 is TGTGCCAGCAGCGTCATGGCTAGCGGGGGGGCAGAGCAGTACTTC. This gives the protein CASSVMASGGAEQYF.

The chain combines TRBV19 with TRBJ1-1, with D unclear. Germline V gene sequence: CDR1 LNHDA, CDR2 SQIVND (reference sequence). Deletions cut 7 bases from V and 1 base from J, with 16 bases between. This CDR3 region has 15 residues. The CDR3 region has the DNA TGTGCCAGTAACCGGTGGGAGGGAGGGAACACTGAAGCTTTCTTT. Translation: CASNRWEGGNTEAFF.

V and J are TRBV11-2 and TRBJ2-2; 10 bases line up with TRBD1. CDR1 and CDR2 (germline): SGHAT, FQNNGV. The CDR3 runs to 17 residues. With 5 bases clipped from V and 0 bases from J, the junction kept 6 bases outside the gene matches. In nucleotides, the CDR3 is TGTGCCAGCAGCCGGGACAGGGGTCTTTCGAACACCGGGGAGCTGTTTTTT. Protein sequence: CASSRDRGLSNTGELFF.

On this clone itself: The sample has other DNA sequences that encode this CDR3 too. The chain is built from TRBV19 and TRBJ1-1; no firm D call. The germline V and J ends were trimmed by 3 bases and 3 bases, with 8 bases remaining between them. CDR3 length: 13 residues. CDR1 and CDR2 (germline): LNHDA, SQIVND (reference sequence). CDR3 loop: CASSISRDTEAFF. The CDR3 nucleotides read TGTGCCAGTAGTATTTCGCGGGACACTGAAGCTTTCTTT.

This rearrangement joins TRBV29-1 to TRBJ2-1; 7 nucleotides agree with TRBD1. J was trimmed by 6 bases and V by 7 bases; bases with no gene match: 9. The CDR3 consists of 13 residues. Per the germline V gene, CDR1 is SQVTM and CDR2 is ANQGSEA. The CDR3 region is CSALDRASNEQFF. CDR3 bases: TGCAGCGCCTTAGACAGGGCGTCCAATGAGCAGTTCTTC.

In DNA form, the CDR3 reads TGTGCCAGCAGCTTACGGGGAAGGGCCGCTGAAGCTTTCTTT. Translated, it gives CASSLRGRAAEAFF. The chain has TRBV7-9 and TRBJ1-1, with D hard to call. CDR3 length equals 14 residues. Germline V lookup: CDR1 SEHNR, CDR2 FQNEAQ (reference sequence). V shed 2 bases and J shed 6 bases, with 13 bases lying between them.

The chain recombines TRBV7-9 with TRBJ2-7, with 7 bases identical to TRBD1. With V trimmed by 5 bases and J by 3 bases, 10 bases remained unmatched. The germline CDR1 and CDR2 sequences are SEHNR and FQNEAQ (reference sequence). This CDR3 has 15 residues. CDR3 DNA: TGTGCCAGCAGCCCAGGGGACAGCCGGGGCTACGAGCAGTACTTC. It encodes CASSPGDSRGYEQYF. Using reference TRBV7-9 and TRBJ2-7 for the parts outside the CDR3, the full variable domain is DTGVSQNPRHKITKRGQNVTFRCDPISEHNRLYWYRQTLGQGPEFLTYFQNEAQLEKSRLLSDRFSAERPKGSFSTLEIQRTEQGDSAMYLCASSPGDSRGYEQYFGPGTRLTVT.

Only one count was recorded for this clone. The V and J genes are TRBV19 and TRBJ2-3, with D perhaps matching TRBD2 (5 bases). The length of the CDR3 is 12 residues. CDR1 is LNHDA, CDR2 SQIVND, per germline (reference sequence). V was pared by 10 bases and J by 5 bases, with 13 bases between. The CDR3 loop reads CATTGVRDTQYF. CDR3 bases: TGTGCCACTACCGGGGTGCGAGATACGCAGTATTTT.

This clone was counted between two and nine times. The gene calls are TRBV9 and TRBJ2-3, with 8 bases identical to TRBD1. V shed 7 bases and J 4 bases; nucleotides not matched to a gene: 11. The length of the CDR3 is 15 residues. In germline, CDR1 is SGDLS, CDR2 YYNGEE. The chain's CDR3 is CASGVKTGEADTQYF. Written as DNA, the CDR3 is TGTGCCAGCGGGGTTAAGACAGGGGAGGCAGATACGCAGTATTTT.

The chain employs TRBV21-1 and TRBJ1-3; TRBD1, the table's D call, lacks a check against the DNA. TRBV21-1 is classified as a pseudogene. This CDR3 region has 17 residues. This chain's CDR3 is CASSKVRGQCSGNTIYF. As DNA, the CDR3 is TGTGCCAGCAGCAAAGTTCGGGGACAGTGCTCTGGAAACACCATATATTTT.

V usage is TRBV3-1 (or the pseudogene TRBV3-2) and J usage is TRBJ2-5, with no clear D. The germline V gene has CDR1 LGHDT and CDR2 YNNKEL (reference sequence). This CDR3 has 11 amino acids. V lost 8 bases, J lost 2 bases, and 6 bases lay in between. CDR3 DNA: TGTGCCAGCGCGTTACAAGAGACCCAGTACTTC. As protein: CASALQETQYF.

The genes are TRBV6-6 and TRBJ1-2; 9 bases fit TRBD1. The germline V gene encodes CDR1 MNHNY and CDR2 SVGAGI (reference sequence). The CDR3 has 14 amino acids. Trimming took 6 bases from V and 5 from J; bases not matched to a gene: 7. The chain's CDR3 is CASRERDRAYGYTF. The CDR3 DNA reads TGTGCCAGCAGAGAACGGGACAGGGCATATGGCTACACCTTC.

This clone has more than one count but fewer than ten. V is TRBV6-6 and J is TRBJ1-5; D might be TRBD1 (6 bases). Germline V CDR1 and CDR2: MNHNY, SVGAGI (reference sequence). V was cut by 5 bases and J by 8 bases, with 13 bases left in between. The CDR3 sequence is 13 residues long. Here the CDR3 DNA reads TGTGCCAGCAGTCTCAGGGGAGTAGAGCCCCAGCATTTT. Translation: CASSLRGVEPQHF.

CDR3 in amino acids: CASSPLWRAGAKNIQYF. The CDR3 bases are TGCGCCAGCAGCCCTCTTTGGCGAGCCGGGGCCAAAAACATTCAGTACTTC. This chain joins TRBV5-1 and TRBJ2-4, with D hard to call. V lost 4 bases and J lost 1, with 18 bases in between. There are 17 residues in the CDR3. Per the germline V gene, CDR1 is SGHRS and CDR2 is YFSETQ.

This clone was counted a few times. The genes are TRBV5-1 and TRBJ2-7; tentative D call: TRBD2 (6 bases). CDR1 and CDR2 (germline): SGHRS, YFSETQ. The CDR3 has 16 amino acids. V lost 5 bases and J 1 base, leaving 19 bases between the germline ends. The CDR3 DNA reads TGCGCCAGCAGTGCTCTGGGGGTAGCGGTATCCTACGAGCAGTACTTC. As protein: CASSALGVAVSYEQYF.

Here the CDR3 DNA reads TGTGCCAGCAGCCCGACAGGGAAGGGGGCCTACGAGCAGTACTTC. This encodes CASSPTGKGAYEQYF. The genes are TRBV7-2 and TRBJ2-7, with 7 positions matching TRBD1. The ends lost 5 bases at V and 2 bases at J; junction bases unmatched: 9. Germline assignment: CDR1 SGHTA and CDR2 FQGNSA. The CDR3 runs to 15 residues.